This TCR beta chain was sequenced during a study of blood T cells in healthy people across ages (dated by TCRdb to 2013 to 2016). Background for the entire study: In model experiments, template switching captured about one uniquely barcoded TCR beta cDNA molecule for every two T cells. To avoid experimental bias, donors of different ages were spread randomly across the sequencing lanes. For two donors (one aged 18 to 30 and one aged 80 or older), the study analyzed two additional independent replicas of 1 million unique cDNA reads from the same blood draw. Four age groups were formed from the donors: young (average around 15 years), middle-aged (approximately 41), aged (approximately 60) and long-lived (around 82). To track age-related changes in TCR beta repertoire diversity, the study relied on deep sequencing normalized with unique cDNA molecular identifiers. What the work shows at the level of the full study, not this receptor alone: Conclusive comparison of naive and antigen-experienced compartments was prevented by the profiling of bulk unsorted PBMCs. Estimates of total diversity from one million sequenced T cells were regarded as lower bounds and underestimates. There was a strong correlation between observed TCR beta diversity and the percentage of naive T cells measured by flow cytometry. Because the CMV infection status of the donors was unknown, age-related changes in expanded clonotypes may potentially have been confounded. Compared with the aged group, the long-lived group had more naive CD4+ T cells, fewer expanded clones and increased TCR diversity, suggesting age selection. As age increased, observed TCR beta diversity per million T cells dropped in a roughly linear way, and a significant reduction was already evident by age 40.

As for this clonotype: No cognate antigen has been identified for it. Base qualities are missing; no much larger clone stands one base away.

Library creation used 5' RACE. The listed sequencing device is Illumina HiSeq 2500. A second PCR of 7 to 11 cycles was performed with a sample-barcoded 5' primer and a J-beta primer mix. A unique molecular identifier was introduced onto each TCR beta cDNA molecule by a template-switch 5' adaptor carrying 12 random nucleotides. At least 2.5 million CDR3-containing paired-end reads were obtained from each sample. All of the RNA was converted into first-strand cDNA using the Mint cDNA synthesis kit, with a TRBC-specific oligonucleotide serving as the primer. Following uracil-DNA glycosylase treatment, all cDNA underwent a first 18-cycle PCR with the universal primers M1SS and BC2_uni_R. In the original analysis: Normalization of each sample was performed by random selection of 1 million high-quality reads, each carrying a distinct molecular identifier. Instead of being binned into consensus sequences, reads that shared molecular identifiers were thrown out. MiTCR, with a Q25 quality threshold and the strictest error-elimination algorithm, was used for CDR3 identification, clonotype clustering and error correction. A nonparametric unseen species model with Euler transformation was used to estimate lower-bound total TCR beta diversity. TCRdb trimmed public reads at Q25 via fastp, called clones via MiXCR and kept in-frame beta chains. Each CDR3 protein appears once, grouped with its most common genes and DNA. The V and J calls shown here were made by TCRdb, not taken from the authors' results. The sample table contains roughly 800,000 distinct CDR3 sequences; only one count was recorded for about 62% of them. The ten biggest clones cover over 20% of the sample.

Via the germline V gene, CDR1 is MDHEN and CDR2 SYDVKM. Germline trimming amounts to 9 bases on V and 3 bases on J, with 10 as the count of junction bases outside the gene matches. The CDR3 measures 14 amino acids from cysteine to phenylalanine. Only CDR3 DNA remains: 42 bases, in frame from the first base. Donors were 40 or so systemically healthy Caucasian individuals from Russia aged roughly 6 to 95 years. Each donor gave roughly 9 milliliters of peripheral blood, drawn into EDTA-treated Vacutainer tubes. Ficoll-Paque density-gradient centrifugation was used to isolate PBMCs, with at least 7 million per sample. Total RNA, at least 5.5 micrograms per sample, was extracted from PBMCs with Trizol reagent. Naive CD45RAhigh/CD27high T cell percentages were measured by flow cytometry on a PBMC aliquot from every donor.

The rearrangement joined TRBV28 to TRBJ2-7; 8 bases in the junction line up with TRBD2. Specimen: blood. This receptor was taken from a young man in good health. The DNA sequence follows: TGTGCCAGTATAACCAGCGGGAGTTTCTACGAGCAGTACTTC. The translation is CASITSGSFYEQYF.